This T cell receptor (beta chain) was sequenced for a study of beta chain features in type 1 diabetes. Broader study findings: A cDNA-based sequencing approach could over-represent cells with high TCR expression. Although PCR might favor shorter templates, it would do so equally in patients and controls. Shortening of TCRB CDR3s, moderate but significant, appeared in all four CD4+ subsets of Type 1 diabetes patients.

Reverse transcription of all isolated RNA meant that expressed TCRB transcripts were sequenced. The assay was immunoSEQ multiplex PCR, and TCRdb's table has in-frame clones only and misses some. The sample lists approximately 360,000 clones; around 12% were seen once. Trimming shortened V by 5 bases and J by 4 bases, and 14 bases separated the two germline ends. The CDR3 totals 14 residues. Germline V lookup: CDR1 MNHEY, CDR2 SVGAGI. As concerns this clone: No antigen is known for it.

This TCR came from a woman aged 18-35 years with type 1 diabetes. The V call is TRBV6-5, the J call TRBJ1-2; a weak D match, TRBD1 (5 bases). The sample taken for sequencing was naive CD4+ T cells from blood. Written as DNA, the CDR3 is TGTGCCAGCAGTGAGCCTCAGGGTAGCTATGGCTACACCTTC. Its protein product is CASSEPQGSYGYTF.